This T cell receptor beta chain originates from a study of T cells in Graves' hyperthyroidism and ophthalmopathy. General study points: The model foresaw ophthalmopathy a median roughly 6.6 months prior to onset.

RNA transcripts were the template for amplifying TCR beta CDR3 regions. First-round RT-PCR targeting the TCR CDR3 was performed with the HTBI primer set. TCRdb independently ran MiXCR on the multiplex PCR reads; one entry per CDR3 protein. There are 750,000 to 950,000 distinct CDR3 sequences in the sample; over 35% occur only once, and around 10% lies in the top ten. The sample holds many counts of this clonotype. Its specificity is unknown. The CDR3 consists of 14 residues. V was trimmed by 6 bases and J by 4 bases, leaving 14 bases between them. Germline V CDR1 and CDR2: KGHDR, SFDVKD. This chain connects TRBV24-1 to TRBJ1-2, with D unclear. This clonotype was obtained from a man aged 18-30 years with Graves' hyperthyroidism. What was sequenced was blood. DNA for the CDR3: TGTGCCACCAGTATGCGTGGAGGGCGCTATGGCTACACCTTC. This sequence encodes CATSMRGGRYGYTF.